This T cell receptor (beta chain) was profiled in a study of untreated major depressive disorder. Patients had moderate to severe depression. Study results and caveats: Compared with controls, depressed patients showed more TRBV05-01 (Vbeta 5.1) usage in CD4+ T cells.

Here immunoSEQ multiplex PCR was the method, and the copy in TCRdb shows in-frame clones only, minus some. The data show about 25,000 clones, over 80% seen once. About this clone: Its target is not known.

The V gene's germline CDR1 is SGHAT and CDR2 FQNNGV. The CDR3 is made up of 17 amino acids. The V and J ends lost 2 bases and 0 bases, in that order; junction bases with no gene match: 9. The chain recombines TRBV11-2 with TRBJ1-1; 7 bases line up with TRBD1. This clonotype was sampled from a woman in her 30s with major depressive disorder. The sample consisted of CD4+ T cells from PBMCs. The CDR3 spells CASSLPPRQGLNTEAFF. The CDR3 DNA reads as TGTGCCAGCAGCTTACCTCCCCGACAGGGCCTGAACACTGAAGCTTTCTTT.